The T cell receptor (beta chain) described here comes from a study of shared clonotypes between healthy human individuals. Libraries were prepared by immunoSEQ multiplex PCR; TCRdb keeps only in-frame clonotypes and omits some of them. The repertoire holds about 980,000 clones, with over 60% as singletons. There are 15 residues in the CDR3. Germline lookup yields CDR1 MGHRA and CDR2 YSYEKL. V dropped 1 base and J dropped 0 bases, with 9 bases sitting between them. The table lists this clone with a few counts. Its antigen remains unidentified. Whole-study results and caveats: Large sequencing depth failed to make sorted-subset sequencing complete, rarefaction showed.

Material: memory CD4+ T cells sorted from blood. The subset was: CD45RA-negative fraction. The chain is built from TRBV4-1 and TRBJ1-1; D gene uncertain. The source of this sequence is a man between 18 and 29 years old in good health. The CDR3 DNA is TGCGCCAGCAGCCAAGGTGTCACAGTGAACACTGAAGCTTTCTTT. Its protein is CASSQGVTVNTEAFF.